This paragraph reports one T cell receptor beta chain. Its target is unknown. The record originates from a study of shared clonotypes between healthy human individuals. Study at large: CD4 naive cells filled three plates per donor, CD4 memory three, CD8 naive two and CD8 memory one.

Libraries were prepared by immunoSEQ multiplex PCR; TCRdb keeps only in-frame clonotypes and omits some of them. The sample shows hundreds of thousands of clones, around 87% of them seen only once. The CDR3 is 13 residues long. Trimming removed 5 bases at V and 5 bases at J, with 13 bases between. CDR1 MNHEY and CDR2 SMNVEV come from the germline V gene (reference sequence). Study-level points and caveats: Naive CD4 clonotype sharing across a handful of donors was 4.5% to 6%. Against clonotypes common to all four donors, non-shared ones had lower generation probabilities.

The sequence derives from a man between 18 and 35 years old in good health. What was sequenced was memory CD8+ T cells sorted from blood. Subset meaning: CD45RO+ cells pooled with CCR7-negative TemRA cells. This rearrangement joins TRBV27 to TRBJ2-7; TRBD1 or TRBD2 may be the D gene (6 bases each). CDR3: CASSTLGGDEQYF. The CDR3 nucleotides read TGTGCCAGCAGTACTCTGGGGGGCGACGAGCAGTACTTC.